This is a list of T cell receptor beta chains from one sample in a study of blood T cell repertoires in COVID-19. The protocol was immunoSEQ multiplex PCR, while the TCRdb copy is restricted to in-frame clones and leaves out a portion. The data contain around 140,000 clones, more than 60% of them singletons. What was sequenced was peripheral blood. The receptors come from a woman aged 45 to 65 with active or convalescent COVID-19. CDR3s include the opening cysteine and the closing phenylalanine or tryptophan. A D gene is named only where the DNA matches it firmly. Clone size, where shown, is once, few, many, or a class for clones that have expanded.

J,V,D,size,DNA,CDR3
TRBJ2-7,TRBV11-3,NA,NA,TGTGCCACCCCTCGGGGGACCTACGAGCAGTACTTC,CATPRGTYEQYF
TRBJ1-6,TRBV7-2,TRBD1,NA,TGTGCCAGCAGCCTACAGGGGGCTAAGCATTCACCCCTCCACTTT,CASSLQGAKHSPLHF
TRBJ1-3,TRBV18,NA,few,TGTGCCAGCTCACTAACAGGACCTCCCGAAATATATTTT,CASSLTGPPEIYF
TRBJ1-3,TRBV30,NA,NA,TGTGCCTGGAGTGTAATGGGGAGCTCTGGAAACACCATATATTTT,CAWSVMGSSGNTIYF
TRBJ2-5,TRBV3-1/TRBV3-2,TRBD1,NA,TGTGCCAGCAGCCGACAGACAGGGGGCGAAGAGACCCAGTACTTC,CASSRQTGGEETQYF
TRBJ1-1,TRBV6-5,TRBD1,NA,TGTGCCAGCAGTTACGGGGACAGAAGCATGAACACTGAAGCTTTCTTT,CASSYGDRSMNTEAFF
TRBJ2-7,TRBV9,TRBD2,NA,TGTGCCAGCAGCGTAAAGGGACTAGCGGGAGGTTGGGGCTACGAGCAGTACTTC,CASSVKGLAGGWGYEQYF
TRBJ2-1,TRBV5-4,TRBD1,NA,TGTGCCAGCAGCTTGGAACAGGGGGCGGGCAATGAGCAGTTCTTC,CASSLEQGAGNEQFF
TRBJ1-3,TRBV30,NA,NA,TGTGCCTGGGTGGGGGGGTTCGGAAACACCATATATTTT,CAWVGGFGNTIYF
TRBJ2-3,TRBV6-5,NA,NA,TGTGCCAGCAGTTTCCCCGGGGTTACCACAGATACGCAGTATTTT,CASSFPGVTTDTQYF
TRBJ2-7,TRBV30,TRBD2,NA,TGTGCCTGGAGTGGTGGGCTAGCGGGAGTGAATGAGCAGTACTTC,CAWSGGLAGVNEQYF
TRBJ1-2,TRBV29-1,NA,NA,TGCAGCGTCCTCCCGGCCACAGGGTTTCGCTATGGCTACACCTTC,CSVLPATGFRYGYTF
TRBJ1-5,TRBV6-5,NA,NA,TGTGCCAGCAGTTACTCGTACATTAGCAATCAGCCCCAGCATTTT,CASSYSYISNQPQHF
TRBJ1-1,TRBV30,NA,NA,TGTGCCTGGATGGACTTCAGGGGGAACACTGAAGCTTTCTTT,CAWMDFRGNTEAFF
TRBJ2-7,TRBV7-8,TRBD1,NA,TGTGCCAGCAGCCCGTCCGGGACAGCCTACGAGCAGTACTTC,CASSPSGTAYEQYF
TRBJ1-2,TRBV6-5,TRBD1,once,TGTGCCAGCAGAGGACAGGGTTTTCCTAACTATGGCTACACCTTC,CASRGQGFPNYGYTF
TRBJ2-2,TRBV5-5,TRBD2,NA,TGTGCCAGCACCCGGGAGGGATTGGGGGACACCGGGGAGCTGTTTTTT,CASTREGLGDTGELFF